The rows below give T cell receptor beta chains drawn from one sample of a study of PD-1 blockade in mismatch repair-deficient tumors. Measured with immunoSEQ multiplex PCR; TCRdb has only the in-frame clones, and not every one. The sample holds 56,000 or so clones; 81% are singletons and the top ten take roughly 8.7%. The sample was peripheral blood, taken roughly 20 weeks after starting pembrolizumab. These receptors were collected from an adult with mismatch repair-deficient cancer. The CDR3 runs from the conserved cysteine through the conserved F or W. A D gene is named only where the DNA matches it firmly. Part of the rows lack a size; the others show once, few, many or a class for expanded clones.

cdr3_nt: TGTGCCAGCAGTTTAAAGGTAGATCAGCCCCAGCATTTT
cdr3_aa: CASSLKVDQPQHF
j_call: TRBJ1-5
v_call: TRBV27
cdr3_length: 13
clone_size: few
d_call: NA

cdr3_nt: TGTGCCAGCAGCCAAGGACGGGGGAGGGAGCAGTACTTC
cdr3_aa: CASSQGRGREQYF
j_call: TRBJ2-7
v_call: TRBV14
cdr3_length: 13
clone_size: medium-sized
d_call: NA

cdr3_nt: TGCGCCAGCAGGGCGAGCGATAACTATGGCTACACCTTC
cdr3_aa: CASRASDNYGYTF
j_call: TRBJ1-2
v_call: TRBV5-1
cdr3_length: 13
clone_size: NA
d_call: NA

cdr3_nt: TGTGCCAGCAGCTCGCGACTGGGGGGGAGCACAGATACGCAGTATTTT
cdr3_aa: CASSSRLGGSTDTQYF
j_call: TRBJ2-3
v_call: TRBV11-3
cdr3_length: 16
clone_size: NA
d_call: TRBD2

cdr3_nt: TGTGCCAGCCAGGCGGCTAGCGGGCCCTACGAGCAGTACTTC
cdr3_aa: CASQAASGPYEQYF
j_call: TRBJ2-7
v_call: TRBV5-4
cdr3_length: 14
clone_size: NA
d_call: TRBD2

cdr3_nt: TGCGCCAGCAGCCAAGATTTGCGGGGGGACGGTGAGCAGTTCTTC
cdr3_aa: CASSQDLRGDGEQFF
j_call: TRBJ2-1
v_call: TRBV4-3
cdr3_length: 15
clone_size: once
d_call: TRBD2

cdr3_nt: TGTGCCTGGGGAGGGGGGTTTTACAATGAGCAGTTCTTC
cdr3_aa: CAWGGGFYNEQFF
j_call: TRBJ2-1
v_call: TRBV30
cdr3_length: 13
clone_size: NA
d_call: NA

cdr3_nt: TGCAGCGTTGAGGGGACTAGCGGTTCCTACAATGAGCAGTTCTTC
cdr3_aa: CSVEGTSGSYNEQFF
j_call: TRBJ2-1
v_call: TRBV29-1
cdr3_length: 15
clone_size: NA
d_call: TRBD2

cdr3_nt: TGTGCCAGCAGCTTGGTACGGGGATCGGCAGAGGCCAACGTCCTGACTTTC
cdr3_aa: CASSLVRGSAEANVLTF
j_call: TRBJ2-6
v_call: TRBV5-4
cdr3_length: 17
clone_size: NA
d_call: NA

cdr3_nt: TGCGCCAGCAGTGAGTCGCCCGACAACCGGAATGAGCAGTTCTTC
cdr3_aa: CASSESPDNRNEQFF
j_call: TRBJ2-1
v_call: TRBV10-1
cdr3_length: 15
clone_size: NA
d_call: NA

cdr3_nt: TGTGCCAGTAGTATAGGGCAGGGACATCAAGAGACCCAGTACTTC
cdr3_aa: CASSIGQGHQETQYF
j_call: TRBJ2-5
v_call: TRBV19
cdr3_length: 15
clone_size: NA
d_call: NA

cdr3_nt: TGTGCCAGCAGTAGACAGACTAGCGGGAGATCCAATGAGCAGTTCTTC
cdr3_aa: CASSRQTSGRSNEQFF
j_call: TRBJ2-1
v_call: TRBV27
cdr3_length: 16
clone_size: once
d_call: TRBD2

cdr3_nt: TGTGCCAGCAGTTTATACTGGGGACAGGGAGTTCTATCGAGGACAGATACGCAGTATTTT
cdr3_aa: CASSLYWGQGVLSRTDTQYF
j_call: TRBJ2-3
v_call: TRBV27
cdr3_length: 20
clone_size: NA
d_call: TRBD1

cdr3_nt: TGCGCCAGCAGCCTAAGAACTAGCGGGAGCACAGATACGCAGTATTTT
cdr3_aa: CASSLRTSGSTDTQYF
j_call: TRBJ2-3
v_call: TRBV5-1
cdr3_length: 16
clone_size: NA
d_call: TRBD2

cdr3_nt: TGTGCCAGCAGCTTAACAGGGTCCACTAATGAAAAACTGTTTTTT
cdr3_aa: CASSLTGSTNEKLFF
j_call: TRBJ1-4
v_call: TRBV7-2
cdr3_length: 15
clone_size: NA
d_call: NA

cdr3_nt: TGTGCCAGCAGTTGGGGGCCCGCGGATGGCTACACCTTC
cdr3_aa: CASSWGPADGYTF
j_call: TRBJ1-2
v_call: TRBV6-6
cdr3_length: 13
clone_size: few
d_call: NA

cdr3_nt: TGTGCCAGCAGTGAATTGGAAGCAGATACGCAGTATTTT
cdr3_aa: CASSELEADTQYF
j_call: TRBJ2-3
v_call: TRBV2
cdr3_length: 13
clone_size: NA
d_call: NA

cdr3_nt: TGTGCCAGCAGCGTAGAAACAACCTACAATGAGCAGTTCTTC
cdr3_aa: CASSVETTYNEQFF
j_call: TRBJ2-1
v_call: TRBV9
cdr3_length: 14
clone_size: NA
d_call: NA

cdr3_nt: TGTGCCAGCAGAGACAGGGTTGACACTGAAGCTTTCTTT
cdr3_aa: CASRDRVDTEAFF
j_call: TRBJ1-1
v_call: TRBV7-3
cdr3_length: 13
clone_size: NA
d_call: TRBD1

cdr3_nt: TGTGCCAGCAGCCTAAGCAGGATGAACACTGAAGCTTTCTTT
cdr3_aa: CASSLSRMNTEAFF
j_call: TRBJ1-1
v_call: TRBV7-2
cdr3_length: 14
clone_size: NA
d_call: NA

cdr3_nt: TGTGCCAGCAGCTTATATTGGAGGGGCAATGAGCAGTTCTTC
cdr3_aa: CASSLYWRGNEQFF
j_call: TRBJ2-1
v_call: TRBV7-2
cdr3_length: 14
clone_size: NA
d_call: NA

cdr3_nt: TGTGCCAGCAGTCCTCGGACAGGGGGAATGGCTAACTATGGCTACACCTTC
cdr3_aa: CASSPRTGGMANYGYTF
j_call: TRBJ1-2
v_call: TRBV27
cdr3_length: 17
clone_size: NA
d_call: TRBD1

cdr3_nt: TGTGCCAGCAGCTCAAGACAGGGACTTAGCACTGAAGCTTTCTTT
cdr3_aa: CASSSRQGLSTEAFF
j_call: TRBJ1-1
v_call: TRBV5-5
cdr3_length: 15
clone_size: NA
d_call: TRBD1

cdr3_nt: TGCGCCAGCAGCCCCCGGGGGGGGGTCACGAGCTCCTACGAGCAGTACTTC
cdr3_aa: CASSPRGGVTSSYEQYF
j_call: TRBJ2-7
v_call: TRBV5-1
cdr3_length: 17
clone_size: NA
d_call: TRBD2

cdr3_nt: TGTGCCAGCAGATTTGAGGCTGGTGATTCACCCCTCCACTTT
cdr3_aa: CASRFEAGDSPLHF
j_call: TRBJ1-6
v_call: TRBV5-4
cdr3_length: 14
clone_size: NA
d_call: NA

cdr3_nt: TGTGCCAGCAGTTTGTACCGGACTTCCTACGAGCAGTACTTC
cdr3_aa: CASSLYRTSYEQYF
j_call: TRBJ2-7
v_call: TRBV27
cdr3_length: 14
clone_size: few
d_call: NA

cdr3_nt: TGCGCCAGCAGTGACTCGGGAGACACCGGGGAGCTGTTTTTT
cdr3_aa: CASSDSGDTGELFF
j_call: TRBJ2-2
v_call: TRBV10-1
cdr3_length: 14
clone_size: NA
d_call: NA

cdr3_nt: TGTGCCAGCAGTTCGTCCCATACAGGGGCTGGTGAAGCTTTCTTT
cdr3_aa: CASSSSHTGAGEAFF
j_call: TRBJ1-1
v_call: TRBV28
cdr3_length: 15
clone_size: NA
d_call: TRBD1

cdr3_nt: TGTGCCAGCAGCTTCGGGGGGCCCCGGGAAAAACTGTTTTTT
cdr3_aa: CASSFGGPREKLFF
j_call: TRBJ1-4
v_call: TRBV13
cdr3_length: 14
clone_size: NA
d_call: NA

cdr3_nt: TGTGCCAGCAGTTTAGAGGGAGTGAAGACCCAGTACTTC
cdr3_aa: CASSLEGVKTQYF
j_call: TRBJ2-5
v_call: TRBV28
cdr3_length: 13
clone_size: NA
d_call: NA

cdr3_nt: TGTGCCAGCAGCCCCCCCACGGGAGTGGGGACAGATACGCAGTATTTT
cdr3_aa: CASSPPTGVGTDTQYF
j_call: TRBJ2-3
v_call: TRBV13
cdr3_length: 16
clone_size: NA
d_call: NA

cdr3_nt: TGCGCCAGCAGCCAAGATCTGGGACTGGGGCAGCCCCAGCATTTT
cdr3_aa: CASSQDLGLGQPQHF
j_call: TRBJ1-5
v_call: TRBV4-3
cdr3_length: 15
clone_size: NA
d_call: NA

cdr3_nt: TGTGCCAGCAGCAGGCGGGGGGGCACTGAAGCTTTCTTT
cdr3_aa: CASSRRGGTEAFF
j_call: TRBJ1-1
v_call: TRBV21-1
cdr3_length: 13
clone_size: NA
d_call: NA

cdr3_nt: TGTGCCAGCAGCGTAGCTGCCCGAGGACATGGGGAAGATACGCAGTATTTT
cdr3_aa: CASSVAARGHGEDTQYF
j_call: TRBJ2-3
v_call: TRBV9
cdr3_length: 17
clone_size: NA
d_call: NA

cdr3_nt: TGTGCCAGCAGTTACCCAGGGACAGATACGCAGTATTTT
cdr3_aa: CASSYPGTDTQYF
j_call: TRBJ2-3
v_call: TRBV6-6
cdr3_length: 13
clone_size: once
d_call: NA

cdr3_nt: TGTGCCAGCTCCCGGATCTCTGGAAACACCATATATTTT
cdr3_aa: CASSRISGNTIYF
j_call: TRBJ1-3
v_call: TRBV7-2
cdr3_length: 13
clone_size: once
d_call: NA

cdr3_nt: TGTGCCAGCAACCCGGGACACCTTAATGAAAAACTGTTTTTT
cdr3_aa: CASNPGHLNEKLFF
j_call: TRBJ1-4
v_call: TRBV2
cdr3_length: 14
clone_size: NA
d_call: NA

cdr3_nt: TGTGCCAGCAGCGACAAACCCTCCATCCTTACGGAGCAGTACTTC
cdr3_aa: CASSDKPSILTEQYF
j_call: TRBJ2-7
v_call: TRBV9
cdr3_length: 15
clone_size: few
d_call: NA

cdr3_nt: TGTGCCAGCAGTCTCCGACAGGGGGCGGGTGGCTACACCTTC
cdr3_aa: CASSLRQGAGGYTF
j_call: TRBJ1-2
v_call: TRBV27
cdr3_length: 14
clone_size: NA
d_call: TRBD1

cdr3_nt: TGTGCCAGCAGCGTAGGAGGTGATAGGTACACCTTC
cdr3_aa: CASSVGGDRYTF
j_call: TRBJ1-2
v_call: TRBV9
cdr3_length: 12
clone_size: few
d_call: NA

cdr3_nt: TGTGCCAGCAGCTTGGTCAGGGAGGAGACCCAGTACTTC
cdr3_aa: CASSLVREETQYF
j_call: TRBJ2-5
v_call: TRBV7-3
cdr3_length: 13
clone_size: few
d_call: NA